The 9 T cell receptor beta chains reported below all come from one sample, sequenced in a study of T-cell memory formation after mild COVID-19. TCRdb passed the 5' RACE reads through MiXCR, listing each CDR3 protein once. In the table there are 400,000 to 450,000 distinct CDR3 sequences, roughly 18% of which are singletons. Sequenced material: PBMCs or a T cell subset sorted from them (not recorded which). These TCRs come from a man younger than 30 who had mild COVID-19 (a few samples of this study predate the infection). Cell type and time point are not known.

This clonotype was observed a handful of times. This chain connects TRBV7-2 to TRBJ1-2; TRBD1 might be the D (5 bases). V dropped 5 bases and J dropped 0 bases, with 13 bases sitting between them. The length of the CDR3 is 15 residues. Germline CDR1 and CDR2: SGHTA and FQGNSA. Here the CDR3 reads CASSRDSKANYGYTF. In DNA, the CDR3 is TGTGCCAGCAGCCGCGACAGTAAAGCTAACTATGGCTACACCTTC. Complete variable domain (other parts from reference TRBV7-2 and TRBJ1-2): GAGVSQSPSNKVTEKGKDVELRCDPISGHTALYWYRQSLGQGLEFLIYFQGNSAPDKSGLPSDRFSAERTGGSVSTLTIQRTQQEDSAVYLCASSRDSKANYGYTFGSGTRLTVV.

This clonotype was observed a few times. This sequence joins TRBV14 and TRBJ2-2; D unclear. Germline loops: CDR1 SGHDN, CDR2 FVKESK. The V end lost 0 bases, the J end lost 8 bases, and 10 bases lay between the germline ends. The CDR3 contains 14 residues. CDR3 region: CASSQDVWDGELFF. In DNA form, the CDR3 reads TGTGCCAGCAGCCAAGATGTGTGGGATGGGGAGCTGTTTTTT.

This clonotype was seen many times. The chain combines TRBV10-3 with TRBJ2-1, with no clear D. The CDR3 is 13 amino acids. Germline-derived CDR1 and CDR2 are ENHRY and SYGVKD. Trimming took off 5 bases at V and 7 bases at J, with 12 bases between the two ends. The CDR3 DNA sequence: TGTGCCATCAGTCCCCTCAGTAGGAATGAGCAGTTCTTC. The encoded protein is CAISPLSRNEQFF.

This clonotype was detected a few times. This chain joins TRBV4-1 and TRBJ2-7, with a possible D match to TRBD1 (6 bases). The CDR3 is made up of 15 amino acids. Trimming took 1 base from V and 2 from J, leaving 12 bases between them. Germline V CDR1 and CDR2: MGHRA, YSYEKL. The CDR3 sequence: CASSQVGRTAYEQYF. In DNA, the CDR3 is TGCGCCAGCAGCCAAGTTGGTCGGACAGCCTACGAGCAGTACTTC.

This clonotype showed up just a few times. A junction boundary mismatches the germline segment, possibly from a read error. The chain uses TRBV11-2 and TRBJ2-5; possibly TRBD1 for D (6 bases). Germline-derived CDR1 and CDR2 are SGHAT and FQNNGV. The CDR3 extends over 13 amino acids. CDR3 nucleotide sequence: TGTGCCAGCAGCTTAGGGGGGCAAGAGACCCGGTACTTC. This sequence encodes CASSLGGQETRYF. The variable domain in full, with the rest retrieved from reference TRBV11-2 and TRBJ2-5, is EAGVAQSPRYKIIEKRQSVAFWCNPISGHATLYWYQQILGQGPKLLIQFQNNGVVDDSQLPKDRFSAERLKGVDSTLKIQPAKLEDSAVYLCASSLGGQETRYFGPGTRLLVL.

The CDR3 loop reads CASSDGQPYEQYF. The CDR3 DNA reads as TGTGCCAGCAGCGACGGACAGCCCTACGAGCAGTACTTC. The rearrangement links TRBV5-6 to TRBJ2-7; a possible D gene is TRBD1 (6 bases). The CDR3 length is 13 residues. Germline V gene sequence: CDR1 SGHDT, CDR2 YYEEEE. The V end lost 4 bases, the J end lost 2 bases, and 10 bases lay between the germline ends.

In its sample, this clonotype was seen a few times. The CDR3 is CATSDDRGAFFEQFF. CDR3 DNA: TGTGCCACCAGTGACGACAGGGGGGCCTTTTTTGAGCAGTTCTTC. This chain links TRBV24-1 with TRBJ2-1, with 9 bases identical to TRBD1. This CDR3 is 15 amino acids long. J was trimmed by 9 bases and V by 4 bases; bases with no gene match: 9. Looked up from germline, CDR1 is KGHDR and CDR2 is SFDVKD.

The V gene is TRBV5-1, the J gene TRBJ2-5; TRBD2 matches 11 bases. CDR1 is SGHRS, CDR2 YFSETQ, per germline. This CDR3 region has 16 residues. V shed 4 bases, J shed 2 bases, and the junction held 7 bases outside the gene matches. CDR3 sequence reads: CASSGGLAESQETQYF. The CDR3 nucleotides read TGCGCCAGCAGCGGGGGACTAGCGGAGTCTCAAGAGACCCAGTACTTC. Based on the CDR3 plus reference TRBV5-1 and TRBJ2-5, the full variable domain is KAGVTQTPRYLIKTRGQQVTLSCSPISGHRSVSWYQQTPGQGLQFLFEYFSETQRNKGNFPGRFSGRQFSNSRSEMNVSTLELGDSALYLCASSGGLAESQETQYFGPGTRLLVL.

This clonotype was counted at least ten times. The chain uses TRBV19 and TRBJ2-5; D gene uncertain. The CDR3 has 13 residues. Trimming left V 5 bases short and J 2 bases short, with 9 bases between. CDR1 and CDR2 from the germline V gene are LNHDA and SQIVND (reference sequence). This CDR3 reads CASSFGTQETQYF. DNA of the CDR3: TGTGCCAGTAGTTTCGGCACACAAGAGACCCAGTACTTC. Full variable domain (rest looked up from reference TRBV19 and TRBJ2-5): DGGITQSPKYLFRKEGQNVTLSCEQNLNHDAMYWYRQDPGQGLRLIYYSQIVNDFQKGDIAEGYSVSREKKESFPLTVTSAQKNPTAFYLCASSFGTQETQYFGPGTRLLVL.